The 32 T cell receptor beta chains in this list originate from one sample, sequenced in a study of blood T cell repertoires in COVID-19. Profiling relied on immunoSEQ multiplex PCR, and the TCRdb table lists in-frame clones only, not all of them. The sample contains approximately 200,000 clones, 75% to 90% of which appear only once. Sequencing was carried out using peripheral blood. The source is a human donor in a cohort sampled during active COVID-19.

This chain uses TRBV19 with TRBJ1-2; weak D call: TRBD1 (6 bases). Germline CDR1 LNHDA, CDR2 SQIVND (reference sequence). This CDR3 region has 14 residues. The V and J ends lost 5 bases and 6 bases respectively, with 16 bases between them. DNA for the CDR3: TGTGCCAGTAGTCCCGTTGCAGGGGACAATGGCTACACCTTC. Protein product: CASSPVAGDNGYTF.

The rearrangement joins TRBV7-2 to TRBJ1-6; weak D call: TRBD1 (5 bases). The CDR3 spans 13 residues. V shed 0 bases and J shed 11 bases, with 8 bases lying between them. Germline V CDR1 and CDR2: SGHTA, FQGNSA. The CDR3 loop reads CASSLATAPPLHF. Written as DNA, the CDR3 is TGTGCCAGCAGCTTAGCGACAGCACCACCCCTCCACTTT. Full variable domain (remainder filled in from reference TRBV7-2 and TRBJ1-6): GAGVSQSPSNKVTEKGKDVELRCDPISGHTALYWYRQSLGQGLEFLIYFQGNSAPDKSGLPSDRFSAERTGGSVSTLTIQRTQQEDSAVYLCASSLATAPPLHFGNGTRLTVT.

This chain connects TRBV28 to TRBJ1-1; no reliable D call. The CDR3 has 11 residues. CDR1 is MDHEN and CDR2 is SYDVKM in the germline V gene. Trimming pared 10 bases from V and 4 bases from J, leaving 10 bases between. The CDR3 sequence: CATYGITEAFF. The CDR3 nucleotides read TGTGCCACCTACGGTATCACTGAAGCTTTCTTT.

This sequence joins TRBV30 and TRBJ1-1; D gene ambiguous. V shed 3 bases and J shed 5 bases, with 19 bases lying between them. The CDR3 totals 15 residues. From germline, CDR1 is GTSNPN and CDR2 SVGIG (reference sequence). The CDR3 nucleotides read TGTGCCTGGAGCCGACCGGACCTAGCCAGTACTGAAGCTTTCTTT. Translated: CAWSRPDLASTEAFF. Complete variable domain (other parts from reference TRBV30 and TRBJ1-1): SQTIHQWPATLVQPVGSPLSLECTVEGTSNPNLYWYRQAAGRGLQLLFYSVGIGQISSEVPQNLSASRPQDRQFILSSKKLLLSDSGFYLCAWSRPDLASTEAFFGQGTRLTVV.

This clone was observed a few times. This sequence joins TRBV7-3 and TRBJ2-7; a possible D gene is TRBD1 (5 bases). This CDR3 contains 14 residues. Trimming took 5 bases from V and 7 from J, leaving 18 bases between them. Germline CDR1 and CDR2: SGHTA and FQGTGA. The CDR3 protein is CASSPAPGIGEQYF. Written as DNA, the CDR3 is TGTGCCAGCAGCCCCGCGCCAGGGATTGGGGAGCAGTACTTC.

The J gene is TRBJ2-6, the V gene TRBV2; 8 nucleotides line up with TRBD1. CDR1 and CDR2 from the germline V gene are SNHLY and FYNNEI. The ends lost 7 bases at V and 0 bases at J; junction bases unmatched: 8. The CDR3 contains 17 residues. For the CDR3, the DNA is TGTGCCAGCAAGGGGAATACAGGGGGCTCTGGGGCCAACGTCCTGACTTTC. Protein product: CASKGNTGGSGANVLTF.

J is TRBJ1-6 and V is TRBV28; 7 nucleotides align to TRBD1. Germline CDR1 and CDR2: MDHEN and SYDVKM. J lost 14 bases, V lost 1 base, and 8 bases had no gene match. This CDR3 spans 14 amino acids. In DNA, the CDR3 is TGTGCCAGCAGTTTATATAGGGGGCGTGTAACCCTCCACTTT. This encodes CASSLYRGRVTLHF.

This rearrangement joins TRBV15 to TRBJ1-2, with D perhaps TRBD1 (5 bases). The CDR3 contains 14 residues. Germline-derived CDR1 and CDR2 are LNHNV and YYDKDF (reference sequence). With 2 bases removed from V and 5 bases from J, the gap between germline ends came to 12 bases. The CDR3 loop reads CATSRPQAGYGYTF. DNA of the CDR3: TGTGCCACCAGCAGACCTCAGGCAGGGTATGGCTACACCTTC.

The chain has TRBV7-2 and TRBJ2-5, with unresolved D. Trimming removed 1 base from V and 2 bases from J, with 14 bases in between. This CDR3 has 16 residues. Germline V gene sequence: CDR1 SGHTA, CDR2 FQGNSA. CDR3 nucleotides: TGTGCCAGCAGCTTAGGCGGCGTACTAACTCAAGAGACCCAGTACTTC. It translates to CASSLGGVLTQETQYF.

Many counts were recorded for this clone. The V and J genes are TRBV9 and TRBJ2-3; the D gene is possibly TRBD2 (5 bases). Germline V gene sequence: CDR1 SGDLS, CDR2 YYNGEE. The CDR3 has 17 residues. Trimming left V 5 bases short and J 0 bases short, with 19 bases between. CDR3 sequence: CASSVYELVVSTDTQYF. The CDR3 DNA reads TGTGCCAGCAGTGTATATGAACTAGTGGTTAGCACAGATACGCAGTATTTT.

This chain uses TRBV9 with TRBJ1-3; 9 bases fit TRBD1. This CDR3 is built from 18 residues. With 2 bases clipped from V and 4 bases from J, the junction kept 13 bases outside the gene matches. Germline V lookup: CDR1 SGDLS, CDR2 YYNGEE. The CDR3 bases are TGTGCCAGCAGCGTGGGACAGGGAATTCGCCTGGCCGGAAACACCATATATTTT. It is translated as CASSVGQGIRLAGNTIYF.

This chain uses TRBV28 with TRBJ2-5; a weak D match, TRBD2 (5 bases). Trimming stripped 3 bases from V and 4 bases from J, with 9 bases between. The V gene's germline CDR1 is MDHEN and CDR2 SYDVKM. The CDR3 covers 13 residues. The CDR3 region has the DNA TGTGCCAGCAGTTTTATGGGGAGAGAGACCCAGTACTTC. This gives the protein CASSFMGRETQYF.

The gene calls are TRBV4-2 and TRBJ2-7; tentative D call: TRBD2 (6 bases). CDR1 is LGHNA and CDR2 is YNFKEQ in the germline V gene. The CDR3 contains 15 residues. V shed 1 base and J shed 0 bases, with 10 bases lying between them. CDR3 amino acids: CASSQGRGPSYEQYF. The CDR3 bases are TGTGCCAGCAGCCAAGGGCGGGGACCCTCCTACGAGCAGTACTTC.

This clone showed up just a few times. The chain joins TRBV3-1 (or the pseudogene TRBV3-2) to TRBJ1-5; tentatively, D is TRBD1 (6 bases). Trimming took off 1 base at V and 4 bases at J, with 11 bases between the two ends. There are 15 residues in the CDR3. Germline loops: CDR1 LGHDT, CDR2 YNNKEL (reference sequence). The CDR3 is CASSQGGPSNQPQHF. CDR3 DNA sequence: TGTGCCAGCAGCCAAGGGGGGCCGTCGAATCAGCCCCAGCATTTT.

J is TRBJ2-7 and V is TRBV5-5; 7 nucleotides line up with TRBD1. The junction had 8 bases not matched to a gene; V was cut back by 5 bases and J by 6 bases. Germline V gene sequence: CDR1 SGHKS, CDR2 YYEKEE (reference sequence). The CDR3 runs to 13 residues. CDR3 sequence (DNA): TGTGCCAGCAGGGTAGACAGGGCTGGCGAGCAGTACTTC. Encoded protein: CASRVDRAGEQYF.

The genes are TRBV12-3 or TRBV12-4 and TRBJ1-2; D is uncertain. The V end was cut by 6 bases, the J end by 4 bases, with 9 bases between. CDR3 length: 12 amino acids. CDR3 sequence (DNA): TGTGCCAGCAGGACGGGGAGCTATGGCTACACCTTC. Encoded protein: CASRTGSYGYTF.

This chain joins TRBV14 and TRBJ2-1; TRBD1 agrees at 8 bases. This CDR3 is built from 16 residues. Losses at the gene ends were 4 bases for V and 1 base for J; bases not matched to a gene: 6. CDR1 SGHDN and CDR2 FVKESK come from the germline V gene. Written as DNA, the CDR3 is TGTGCCAGCAGCCCCGACAGGGGATTTTCCTACAATGAGCAGTTCTTC. This gives the protein CASSPDRGFSYNEQFF.

The rearrangement links TRBV19 to TRBJ2-1; 7 bases line up with TRBD2. Germline CDR1 and CDR2: LNHDA and SQIVND (reference sequence). The length of the CDR3 is 18 residues. Trimming cost V 7 bases and J 4 bases; bases outside gene matches: 19. This CDR3 is CASTPRLAAPLGYNEQFF. As DNA, the CDR3 is TGTGCCAGTACCCCCCGGCTAGCGGCTCCTTTGGGGTACAATGAGCAGTTCTTC.

This clone was seen only a few times. V and J are TRBV2 and TRBJ1-6; D unresolved. V gave up 7 bases and J gave up 10 bases, with 11 bases separating them. This CDR3 has 12 residues. Germline V gene data show CDR1 as SNHLY and CDR2 as FYNNEI. The CDR3 reads CASNEGGSPLHF. CDR3 DNA sequence: TGTGCCAGCAACGAAGGCGGGTCACCCCTCCACTTT.

The DNA of the CDR3 is TGTGCCAGCAGTTACTCACGGACTAGGCAGTTCGGAGAGACCCAGTACTTC. This gives the protein CASSYSRTRQFGETQYF. J is TRBJ2-5 and V is TRBV6-2 or TRBV6-3; TRBD2 aligns across 7 bases. The CDR3 consists of 17 residues. V lost 0 bases to trimming and J lost 4 bases; unmatched junction nucleotides: 11. CDR1 and CDR2 (germline): MNHEY, SVGEGT.

The V and J genes are TRBV11-2 and TRBJ2-1, with D perhaps matching TRBD2 (6 bases). CDR1 and CDR2 (germline): SGHAT, FQNNGV. V lost 4 bases and J 9 bases, leaving 10 bases between the germline ends. The CDR3 spans 12 residues. This CDR3 reads CASSYTSREQFF. CDR3 DNA: TGTGCCAGCAGCTACACTAGCCGTGAGCAGTTCTTC.

The chain joins TRBV5-1 to TRBJ2-5; TRBD2 aligns across 8 bases. This CDR3 is 14 amino acids long. Germline CDR1 SGHRS, CDR2 YFSETQ. After removal of 4 bases from V and 5 bases from J, the junction contained 7 bases not matched to a gene. The CDR3 nucleotides read TGCGCCAGCAGCGGGCTAGCGGGCTTGGAGACCCAGTACTTC. It translates to CASSGLAGLETQYF. Variable domain in full (rest from reference TRBV5-1 and TRBJ2-5): KAGVTQTPRYLIKTRGQQVTLSCSPISGHRSVSWYQQTPGQGLQFLFEYFSETQRNKGNFPGRFSGRQFSNSRSEMNVSTLELGDSALYLCASSGLAGLETQYFGPGTRLLVL.

The chain is built from TRBV29-1 and TRBJ1-1; a possible D gene is TRBD1 (5 bases). CDR1 and CDR2 from the germline V gene are SQVTM and ANQGSEA. V was clipped by 6 bases and J by 0 bases, with 11 bases between them. The CDR3 loop spans 13 amino acids. DNA for the CDR3: TGCAGCGTCGCCCCAGGGTTGAACACTGAAGCTTTCTTT. Amino acids: CSVAPGLNTEAFF.

The table lists this clone with a count of one. CDR3 in DNA: TGTGCCAGCAGCCCCCACGGCGGGACTAGCGGGAGGTGGTGGGAGAATGAGCAGTTCTTC. Its protein product is CASSPHGGTSGRWWENEQFF. This chain joins TRBV7-8 and TRBJ2-1, with 15 bases fitting TRBD2. The CDR3 extends over 20 amino acids. Germline CDR1 is SGHVS and CDR2 is FQNEAQ. The V and J ends lost 5 bases and 7 bases, in that order; junction bases with no gene match: 18.

The chain has TRBV28 and TRBJ1-1; possibly TRBD1 for D (6 bases). Between the trimmed V and J ends, which lost 5 bases and 5 bases, there was a span of 21 bases. The CDR3 spans 16 residues. Germline V gene lookup returns CDR1 MDHEN and CDR2 SYDVKM. The CDR3 loop reads CASSRVWGQGVTEAFF. Written as DNA, the CDR3 is TGTGCCAGCAGTCGGGTGTGGGGACAAGGAGTGACTGAAGCTTTCTTT.

The chain employs TRBV27 and TRBJ2-7; TRBD2 matches 10 bases. Trimming took 5 bases from V and 5 from J; bases not matched to a gene: 9. In germline, CDR1 is MNHEY, CDR2 SMNVEV (reference sequence). The CDR3 contains 15 residues. CDR3 bases: TGTGCCAGCAGTGATTACCTAGCGGGAGATAACGAGCAGTACTTC. This sequence encodes CASSDYLAGDNEQYF.

This chain uses TRBV25-1 with TRBJ2-3; the D is unclear. This CDR3 has 16 amino acids. V lost 4 bases, J lost 3 bases, and 17 bases lay in between. The V gene's germline CDR1 is MGHDK and CDR2 SYGVNS. The CDR3 nucleotides are TGTGCCAGCAGTGGAGGTCCCAAGCGTACGACAGATACGCAGTATTTT. It translates to CASSGGPKRTTDTQYF.

CDR3 bases: TGTGCCAGCTCACCCTATGAGGGGGCGAATGAGCAGTTCTTC. Encoded protein: CASSPYEGANEQFF. The rearrangement uses TRBV18 and TRBJ2-1; 7 bases agree with TRBD1. The trim removed 3 bases at V and 7 bases at J, leaving 6 bases unmatched. This CDR3 is built from 14 residues. Per germline, CDR1 KGHSH and CDR2 LQKENI.

The chain's CDR3 is CASSAGTSGFTGELFF. The CDR3 bases are TGTGCCAGCAGTGCCGGGACTAGCGGGTTTACCGGGGAGCTGTTTTTT. The rearrangement joins TRBV6-4 to TRBJ2-2, with 12 bases aligning to TRBD2. Per the germline V gene, CDR1 is MRHNA and CDR2 is SNTAGT. CDR3 size: 16 residues. Germline trimming cut 4 bases from V and 5 bases from J; bases unmatched to any gene: 5.

In this sample, this clone turned up once. The chain is built from TRBV11-3 and TRBJ2-1; 11 bases fit TRBD2. Germline V gives CDR1 SGHNT, CDR2 YENEEA. The trim removed 5 bases at V and 9 bases at J, leaving 9 bases unmatched. The CDR3 runs 15 residues. The CDR3 spells CASSTGTSGVGEQFF. CDR3 in DNA: TGTGCCAGCAGCACCGGGACTAGCGGCGTCGGTGAGCAGTTCTTC. Together with reference TRBV11-3 and TRBJ2-1, the CDR3 gives the full variable domain: EAGVVQSPRYKIIEKKQPVAFWCNPISGHNTLYWYLQNLGQGPELLIRYENEEAVDDSQLPKDRFSAERLKGVDSTLKIQPAELGDSAVYLCASSTGTSGVGEQFFGPGTRLTVL.

This clone was found once. V usage is TRBV29-1 and J usage is TRBJ2-3; tentatively, D is TRBD1 (5 bases). This CDR3 has 12 amino acids. Trimming left V 4 bases short and J 2 bases short, with 7 bases between. Germline assignment: CDR1 SQVTM and CDR2 ANQGSEA. This CDR3 reads CSVGGDTDTQYF. CDR3 coding DNA: TGCAGCGTTGGGGGCGACACAGATACGCAGTATTTT.

This clone was counted between two and nine times. CDR3 DNA sequence: TGTGCCAGCAGTTACTCGTTTGGGAGATGGTGCTTCTTC. It encodes CASSYSFGRWCFF. This chain uses TRBV6-2 or TRBV6-3 with TRBJ2-1; D is possibly TRBD2 (5 bases). Per germline, CDR1 MNHEY and CDR2 SVGEGT. The CDR3 length is 13 residues. Trimming took off 0 bases at V and 16 bases at J, with 16 bases between the two ends.